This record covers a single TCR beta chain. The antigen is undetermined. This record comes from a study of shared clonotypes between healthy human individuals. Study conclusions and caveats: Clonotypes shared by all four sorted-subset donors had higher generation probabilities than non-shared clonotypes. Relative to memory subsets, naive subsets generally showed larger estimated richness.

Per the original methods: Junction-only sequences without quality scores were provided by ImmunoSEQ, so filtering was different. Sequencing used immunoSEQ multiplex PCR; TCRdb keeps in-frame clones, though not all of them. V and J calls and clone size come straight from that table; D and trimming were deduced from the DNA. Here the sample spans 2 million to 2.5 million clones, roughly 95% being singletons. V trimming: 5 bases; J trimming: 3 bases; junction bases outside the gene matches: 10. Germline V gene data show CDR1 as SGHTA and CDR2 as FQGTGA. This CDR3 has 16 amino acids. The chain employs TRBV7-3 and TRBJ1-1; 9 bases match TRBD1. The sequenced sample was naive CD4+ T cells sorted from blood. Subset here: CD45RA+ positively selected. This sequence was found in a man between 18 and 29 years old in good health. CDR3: CASSPTGGLGDTEAFF. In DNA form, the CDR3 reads TGTGCCAGCAGCCCAACAGGGGGCCTGGGTGACACTGAAGCTTTCTTT. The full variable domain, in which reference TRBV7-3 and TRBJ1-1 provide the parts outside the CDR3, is GAGVSQTPSNKVTEKGKYVELRCDPISGHTALYWYRQSLGQGPEFLIYFQGTGAADDSGLPNDRFFAVRPEGSVSTLKIQRTERGDSAVYLCASSPTGGLGDTEAFFGQGTRLTVV.